The 10 T cell receptor beta chains in this list originate from one sample, sequenced in a study of blood T cell repertoires in COVID-19. TCRdb's table, derived via immunoSEQ multiplex PCR, lists solely in-frame clones and lacks some. The data show 72,000 or so clones, over 75% seen once. The sequencing input was peripheral blood. Every receptor here comes from a woman over 75 with acute or convalescent COVID-19.

The chain recombines TRBV29-1 with TRBJ2-1; perhaps TRBD2 as D (5 bases). Trimming cost V 5 bases and J 0 bases, with 14 bases left between them. This CDR3 region has 15 residues. From germline, CDR1 is SQVTM and CDR2 ANQGSEA. CDR3 residues: CSVPRGLASYNEQFF. For the CDR3, the DNA is TGCAGCGTTCCGAGAGGGTTGGCCTCCTACAATGAGCAGTTCTTC.

The rearrangement joins TRBV19 to TRBJ1-2; 8 positions match TRBD1. This CDR3 has 14 amino acids. CDR1 LNHDA and CDR2 SQIVND come from the germline V gene (reference sequence). The J segment lost 4 bases and the V segment lost 5 bases, leaving 6 bases of the junction unmatched. The CDR3 region has the DNA TGTGCCAGTAGTGAGGGACAGGCCTTCTATGGCTACACCTTC. This codes for CASSEGQAFYGYTF.

The chain links TRBV19 to TRBJ2-4, with TRBD2 as a possible D gene (6 bases). V shed 2 bases and J shed 1 base, with 15 bases lying between them. CDR1 is LNHDA, CDR2 SQIVND, per germline (reference sequence). The CDR3 is 17 residues long. CDR3 residues: CASSIKGPGRAKNIQYF. Here the CDR3 DNA reads TGTGCCAGTAGTATAAAGGGACCAGGGAGGGCCAAAAACATTCAGTACTTC.

This clone has only a few counts. The genes are TRBV28 and TRBJ2-7; 7 bases fit TRBD1. The germline CDR1 and CDR2 sequences are MDHEN and SYDVKM. The CDR3 length is 13 residues. The trim removed 9 bases at V and 0 bases at J, leaving 5 bases unmatched. The CDR3, as DNA: TGTGCCAGTCCGGACAGGAGCTCCTACGAGCAGTACTTC. It specifies CASPDRSSYEQYF.

This rearrangement joins TRBV19 to TRBJ1-1; 7 nucleotides align to TRBD1. CDR1 and CDR2 (germline): LNHDA, SQIVND (reference sequence). Losses at the gene ends were 7 bases for V and 0 bases for J; bases not matched to a gene: 5. The CDR3 runs to 14 residues. The CDR3 loop is CASMGTELNTEAFF. In DNA, the CDR3 is TGTGCCAGTATGGGGACAGAACTGAACACTGAAGCTTTCTTT.

The V and J genes are TRBV4-2 and TRBJ2-3; TRBD2 matches 12 bases. Germline assignment: CDR1 LGHNA and CDR2 YNFKEQ. V shed 1 base, J shed 0 bases, and the junction held 5 bases outside the gene matches. CDR3 size: 18 residues. The DNA for the CDR3 is TGTGCCAGCAGCCAAGGGACTAGCGGGGCCTCTAGCACAGATACGCAGTATTTT. Its protein is CASSQGTSGASSTDTQYF.

The chain combines TRBV7-9 with TRBJ1-3, with 7 bases matching TRBD1. The CDR3 totals 15 residues. Trimming cost V 1 base and J 4 bases; bases outside gene matches: 4. Germline loops: CDR1 SEHNR, CDR2 FQNEAQ (reference sequence). The CDR3 coding sequence is TGTGCCAGCAGCTTAGTTGCGGACAGGGGAAACACCATATATTTT. Translation: CASSLVADRGNTIYF.

The chain employs TRBV7-2 and TRBJ2-2; no definite D call. Germline CDR1 and CDR2: SGHTA and FQGNSA. Trimming removed 1 base at V and 4 bases at J, with 13 bases between. The CDR3 has 16 amino acids. The CDR3 loop is CASSLDSLVGTGELFF. The CDR3 region has the DNA TGTGCCAGCAGCTTAGACAGCCTGGTGGGCACCGGGGAGCTGTTTTTT.

This clone was detected only once. The gene calls are TRBV18 and TRBJ2-7; D is uncertain. Germline lookup yields CDR1 KGHSH and CDR2 LQKENI. This CDR3 has 14 residues. The germline V and J ends were trimmed by 3 bases and 0 bases, with 9 bases remaining between them. Here the CDR3 DNA reads TGTGCCAGCTCACCCTCAGGCACCTCCTACGAGCAGTACTTC. Translation gives CASSPSGTSYEQYF.

The V gene is TRBV29-1, the J gene TRBJ2-1; 7 bases match TRBD1. This CDR3 is built from 14 residues. V was pared by 6 bases and J by 3 bases, with 8 bases of the junction left unmatched. CDR1 is SQVTM and CDR2 is ANQGSEA in the germline V gene. The CDR3 loop reads CSVVTGNFYNEQFF. CDR3 coding DNA: TGCAGCGTCGTGACAGGGAACTTCTACAATGAGCAGTTCTTC.